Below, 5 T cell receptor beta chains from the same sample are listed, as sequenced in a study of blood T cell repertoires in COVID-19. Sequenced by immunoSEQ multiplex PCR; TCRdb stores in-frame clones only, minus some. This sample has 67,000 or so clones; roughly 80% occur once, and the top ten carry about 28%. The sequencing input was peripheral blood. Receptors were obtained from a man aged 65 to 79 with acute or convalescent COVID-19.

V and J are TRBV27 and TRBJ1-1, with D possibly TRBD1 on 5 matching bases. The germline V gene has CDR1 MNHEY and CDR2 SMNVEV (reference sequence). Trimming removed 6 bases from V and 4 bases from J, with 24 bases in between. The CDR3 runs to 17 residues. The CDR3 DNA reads TGTGCCAGCAGCCTTTCCGGCGGTCCCCGGAGGGGCACTGAAGCTTTCTTT. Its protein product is CASSLSGGPRRGTEAFF.

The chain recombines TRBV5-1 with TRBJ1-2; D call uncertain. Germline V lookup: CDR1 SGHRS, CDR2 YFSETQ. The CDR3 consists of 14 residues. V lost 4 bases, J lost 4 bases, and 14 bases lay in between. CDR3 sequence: CASSRDNLGYGYTF. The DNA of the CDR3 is TGCGCCAGCAGCCGAGACAACCTCGGCTATGGCTACACCTTC.

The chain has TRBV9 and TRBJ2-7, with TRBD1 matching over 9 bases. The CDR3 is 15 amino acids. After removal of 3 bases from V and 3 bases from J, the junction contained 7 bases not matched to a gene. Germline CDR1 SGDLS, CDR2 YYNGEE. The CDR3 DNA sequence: TGTGCCAGCAGCGCGGCTGGACAGGGGATCTACGAGCAGTACTTC. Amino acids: CASSAAGQGIYEQYF.

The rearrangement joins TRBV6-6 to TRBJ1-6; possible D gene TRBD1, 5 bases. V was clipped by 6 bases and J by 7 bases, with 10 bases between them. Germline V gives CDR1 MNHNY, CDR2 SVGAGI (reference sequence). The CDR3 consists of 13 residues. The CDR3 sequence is CASSWGGNSPLHF. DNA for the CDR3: TGTGCCAGCAGCTGGGGGGGGAATTCACCCCTCCACTTT.

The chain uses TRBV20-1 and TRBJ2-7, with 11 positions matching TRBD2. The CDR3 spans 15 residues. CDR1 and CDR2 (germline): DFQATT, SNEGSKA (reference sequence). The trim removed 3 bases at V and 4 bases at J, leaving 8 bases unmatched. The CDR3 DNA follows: TGCAGTGCTAGTATCGGGACTAGCGGCATATACGAGCAGTACTTC. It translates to CSASIGTSGIYEQYF.